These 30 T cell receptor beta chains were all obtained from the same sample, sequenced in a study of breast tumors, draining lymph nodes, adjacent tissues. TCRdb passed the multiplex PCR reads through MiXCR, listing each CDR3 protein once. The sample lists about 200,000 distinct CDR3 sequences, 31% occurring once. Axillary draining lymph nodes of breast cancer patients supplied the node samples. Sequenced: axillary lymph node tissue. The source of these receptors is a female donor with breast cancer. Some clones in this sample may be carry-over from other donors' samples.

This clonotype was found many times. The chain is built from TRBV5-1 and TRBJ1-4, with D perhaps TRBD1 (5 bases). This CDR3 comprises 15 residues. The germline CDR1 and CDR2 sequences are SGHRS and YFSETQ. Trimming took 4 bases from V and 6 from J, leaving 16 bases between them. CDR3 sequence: CASSPLPGVDEKLFF. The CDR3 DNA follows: TGCGCCAGCAGCCCGCTCCCGGGGGTGGATGAAAAACTGTTTTTT.

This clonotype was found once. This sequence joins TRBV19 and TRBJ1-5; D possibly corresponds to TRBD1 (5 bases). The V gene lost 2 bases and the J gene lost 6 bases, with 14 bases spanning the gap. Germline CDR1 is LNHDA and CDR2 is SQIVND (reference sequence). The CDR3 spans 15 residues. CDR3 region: CASSIWGRTVQPQHF. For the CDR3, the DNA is TGTGCCAGTAGTATATGGGGACGTACTGTTCAGCCCCAGCATTTT.

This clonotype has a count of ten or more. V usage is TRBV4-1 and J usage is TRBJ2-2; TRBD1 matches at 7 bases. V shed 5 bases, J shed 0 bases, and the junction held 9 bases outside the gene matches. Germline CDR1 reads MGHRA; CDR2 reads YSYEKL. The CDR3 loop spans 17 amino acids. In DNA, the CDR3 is TGCGCCAGCAGCTACTTCGGACAGGAAGCGAACACCGGGGAGCTGTTTTTT. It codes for CASSYFGQEANTGELFF.

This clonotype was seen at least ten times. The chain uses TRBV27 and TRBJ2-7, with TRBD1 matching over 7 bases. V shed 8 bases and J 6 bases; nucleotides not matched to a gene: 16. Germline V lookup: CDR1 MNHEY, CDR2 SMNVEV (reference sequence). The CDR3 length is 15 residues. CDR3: CASSGPDRSLSEQYF. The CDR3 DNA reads TGTGCCAGCTCCGGGCCGGACAGGTCCCTCTCCGAGCAGTACTTC.

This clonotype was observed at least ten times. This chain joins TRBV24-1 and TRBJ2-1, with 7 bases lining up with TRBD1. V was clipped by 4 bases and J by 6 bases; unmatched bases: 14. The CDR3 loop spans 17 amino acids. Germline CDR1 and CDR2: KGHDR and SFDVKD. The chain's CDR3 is CATSDPGDRHYSNEQFF. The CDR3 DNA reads TGTGCCACCAGTGACCCAGGGGACAGACACTATTCCAATGAGCAGTTCTTC.

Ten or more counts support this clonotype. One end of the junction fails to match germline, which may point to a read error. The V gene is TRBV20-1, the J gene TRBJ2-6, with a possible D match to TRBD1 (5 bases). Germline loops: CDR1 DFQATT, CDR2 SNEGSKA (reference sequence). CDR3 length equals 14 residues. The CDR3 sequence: CSASLGSGATVLTF. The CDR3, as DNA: TGCAGTGCCTCTCTCGGCTCTGGGGCCACCGTCCTGACTTTC.

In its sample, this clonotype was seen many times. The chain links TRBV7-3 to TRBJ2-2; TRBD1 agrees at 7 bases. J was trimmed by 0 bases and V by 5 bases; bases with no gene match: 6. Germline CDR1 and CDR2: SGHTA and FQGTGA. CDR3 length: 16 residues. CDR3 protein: CASSRPGQTNTGELFF. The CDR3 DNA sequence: TGTGCCAGCAGCAGACCGGGACAGACGAACACCGGGGAGCTGTTTTTT.

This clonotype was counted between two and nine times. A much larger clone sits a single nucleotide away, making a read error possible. Here the CDR3 DNA reads TGCAGTGCTAAACAGGGGGCAGACAATGCGCAGTTCTTC. Protein sequence: CSAKQGADNAQFF. J is TRBJ2-1 and V is TRBV20-1; TRBD1 agrees at 9 bases. This CDR3 is built from 13 residues. Germline values: CDR1 DFQATT, CDR2 SNEGSKA (reference sequence).

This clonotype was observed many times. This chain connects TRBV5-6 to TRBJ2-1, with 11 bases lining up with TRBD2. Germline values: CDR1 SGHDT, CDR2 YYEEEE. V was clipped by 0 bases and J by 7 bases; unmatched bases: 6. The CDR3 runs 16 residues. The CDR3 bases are TGTGCCAGCAGCTTGGTAACTAGCGGGAGAAGAAATGAGCAGTTCTTC. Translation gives CASSLVTSGRRNEQFF.

CDR3 bases: TGTGCCAGCAGACCCGGGACTAAGGGCACAGATACGCAGTATTTT. Translated, it gives CASRPGTKGTDTQYF. The chain has TRBV2 and TRBJ2-3; 7 bases map to TRBD2. V was pared by 6 bases and J by 1 base, with 7 bases of the junction left unmatched. The CDR3 consists of 15 residues. The V gene's germline CDR1 is SNHLY and CDR2 FYNNEI.

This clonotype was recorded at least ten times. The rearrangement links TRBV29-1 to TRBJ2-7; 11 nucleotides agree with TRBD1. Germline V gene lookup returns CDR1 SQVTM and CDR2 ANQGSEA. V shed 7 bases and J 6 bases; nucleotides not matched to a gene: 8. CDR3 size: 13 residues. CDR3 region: CSGTGTGGREQYF. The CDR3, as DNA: TGCAGCGGAACCGGGACAGGGGGGCGCGAGCAGTACTTC.

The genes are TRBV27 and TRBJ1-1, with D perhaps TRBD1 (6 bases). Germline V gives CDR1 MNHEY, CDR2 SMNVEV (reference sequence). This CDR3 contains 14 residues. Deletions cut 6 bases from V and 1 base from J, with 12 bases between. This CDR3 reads CASRITGRNTEAFF. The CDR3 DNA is TGTGCCAGCAGAATCACAGGGAGGAACACTGAAGCTTTCTTT.

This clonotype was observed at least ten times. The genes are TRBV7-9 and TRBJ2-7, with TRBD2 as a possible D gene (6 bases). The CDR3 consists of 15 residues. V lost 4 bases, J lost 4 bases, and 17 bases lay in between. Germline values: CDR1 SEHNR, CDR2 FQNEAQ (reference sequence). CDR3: CASSSWARGSYEQYF. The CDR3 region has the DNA TGTGCCAGCAGCTCCTGGGCTCGGGGGTCTTACGAGCAGTACTTC.

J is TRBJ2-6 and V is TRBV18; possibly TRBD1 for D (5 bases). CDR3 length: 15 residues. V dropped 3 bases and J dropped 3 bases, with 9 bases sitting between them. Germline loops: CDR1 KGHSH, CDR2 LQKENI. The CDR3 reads CASSPQDIGANVLTF. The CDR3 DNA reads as TGTGCCAGCTCACCCCAGGACATTGGGGCCAACGTCCTGACTTTC.

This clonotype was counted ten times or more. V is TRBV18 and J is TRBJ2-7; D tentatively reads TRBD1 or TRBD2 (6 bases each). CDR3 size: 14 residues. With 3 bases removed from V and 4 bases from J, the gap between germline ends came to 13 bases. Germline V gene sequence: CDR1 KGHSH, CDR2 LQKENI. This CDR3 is CASSPTRGGYEQYF. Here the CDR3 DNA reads TGTGCCAGCTCACCCACAAGAGGGGGGTACGAGCAGTACTTC. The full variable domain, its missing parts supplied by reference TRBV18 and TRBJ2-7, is NAGVMQNPRHLVRRRGQEARLRCSPMKGHSHVYWYRQLPEEGLKFMVYLQKENIIDESGMPKERFSAEFPKEGPSILRIQQVVRGDSAAYFCASSPTRGGYEQYFGPGTRLTVT.

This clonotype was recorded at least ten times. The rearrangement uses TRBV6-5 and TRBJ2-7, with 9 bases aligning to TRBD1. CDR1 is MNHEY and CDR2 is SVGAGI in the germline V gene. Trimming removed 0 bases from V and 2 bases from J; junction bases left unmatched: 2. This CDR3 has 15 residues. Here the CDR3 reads CASSYSDRGTYEQYF. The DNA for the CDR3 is TGTGCCAGCAGTTACTCGGACAGGGGTACCTACGAGCAGTACTTC.

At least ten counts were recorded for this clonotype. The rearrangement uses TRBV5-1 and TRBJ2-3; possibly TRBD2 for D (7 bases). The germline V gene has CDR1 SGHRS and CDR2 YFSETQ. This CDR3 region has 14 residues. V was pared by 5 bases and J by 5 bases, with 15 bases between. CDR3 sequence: CASSRAGEGDTQYF. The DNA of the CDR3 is TGCGCCAGCAGTAGGGCAGGGGAGGGAGATACGCAGTATTTT.

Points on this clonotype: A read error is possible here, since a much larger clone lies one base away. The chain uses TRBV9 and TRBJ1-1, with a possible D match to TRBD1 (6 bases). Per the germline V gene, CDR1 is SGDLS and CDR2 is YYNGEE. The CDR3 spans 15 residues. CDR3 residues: CVSSTTGRMNTEAFF. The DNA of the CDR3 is TGTGTCAGCAGCACGACAGGACGTATGAACACTGAAGCTTTCTTT.

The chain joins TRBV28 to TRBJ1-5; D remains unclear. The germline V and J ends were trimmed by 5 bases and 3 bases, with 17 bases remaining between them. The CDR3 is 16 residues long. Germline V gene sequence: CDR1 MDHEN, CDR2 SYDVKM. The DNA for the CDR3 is TGTGCCAGCAGTGGGGTAGGGCGGGCACTCAATCAGCCCCAGCATTTT. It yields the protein CASSGVGRALNQPQHF.

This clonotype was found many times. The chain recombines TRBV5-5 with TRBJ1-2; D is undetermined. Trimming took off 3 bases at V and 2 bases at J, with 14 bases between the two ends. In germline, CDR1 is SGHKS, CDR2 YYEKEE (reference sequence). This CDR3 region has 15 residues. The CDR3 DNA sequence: TGTGCCAGCAGCTCCCACAAGGGCCCAAACTATGGCTACACCTTC. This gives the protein CASSSHKGPNYGYTF.

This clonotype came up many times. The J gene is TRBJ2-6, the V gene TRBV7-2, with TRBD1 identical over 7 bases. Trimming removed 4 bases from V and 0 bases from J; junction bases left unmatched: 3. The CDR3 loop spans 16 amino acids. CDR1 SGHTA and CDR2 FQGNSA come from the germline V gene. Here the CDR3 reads CASSSGQISGANVLTF. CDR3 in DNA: TGTGCCAGCAGCTCGGGACAGATCTCTGGGGCCAACGTCCTGACTTTC. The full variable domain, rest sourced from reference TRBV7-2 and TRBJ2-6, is GAGVSQSPSNKVTEKGKDVELRCDPISGHTALYWYRQSLGQGLEFLIYFQGNSAPDKSGLPSDRFSAERTGGSVSTLTIQRTQQEDSAVYLCASSSGQISGANVLTFGAGSRLTVL.

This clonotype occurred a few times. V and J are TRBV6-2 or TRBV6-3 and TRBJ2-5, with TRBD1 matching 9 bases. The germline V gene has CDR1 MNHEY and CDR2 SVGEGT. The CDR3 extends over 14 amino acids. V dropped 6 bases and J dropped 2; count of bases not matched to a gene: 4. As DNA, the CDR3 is TGTGCCAGCAGCCACGGGACAGGGCAAGAGACCCAGTACTTC. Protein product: CASSHGTGQETQYF.

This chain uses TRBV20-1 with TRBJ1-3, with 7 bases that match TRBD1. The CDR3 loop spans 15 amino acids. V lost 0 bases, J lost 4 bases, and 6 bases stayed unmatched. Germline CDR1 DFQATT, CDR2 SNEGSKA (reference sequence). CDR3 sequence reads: CSARDPDRVGNTIYF. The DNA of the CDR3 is TGCAGTGCTAGAGATCCCGACAGGGTGGGAAACACCATATATTTT.

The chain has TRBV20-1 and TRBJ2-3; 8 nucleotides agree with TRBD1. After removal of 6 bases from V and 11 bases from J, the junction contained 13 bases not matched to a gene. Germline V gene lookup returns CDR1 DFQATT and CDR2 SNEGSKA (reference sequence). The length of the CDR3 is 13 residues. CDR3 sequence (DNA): TGCAGTGCCGAACCCAGACAGGGGATCTTGCAGTATTTT. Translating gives CSAEPRQGILQYF.

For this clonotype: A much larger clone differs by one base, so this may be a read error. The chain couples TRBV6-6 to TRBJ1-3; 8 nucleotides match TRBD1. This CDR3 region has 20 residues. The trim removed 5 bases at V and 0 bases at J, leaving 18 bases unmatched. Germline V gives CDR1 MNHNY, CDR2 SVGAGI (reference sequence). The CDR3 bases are TGTGCCAGCAGTCCCCAGTTCGGACAGGGTAGTCGTGGCTCTGGAAACACCATATATTTT. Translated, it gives CASSPQFGQGSRGSGNTIYF.

The CDR3, as DNA: TGTGCCAGCAGTCTGGGGTTTGGGGGGGACACTGAAGCTTTCTTT. Its translation is CASSLGFGGDTEAFF. This chain connects TRBV6-6 to TRBJ1-1, with D perhaps matching TRBD1 (5 bases). The CDR3 is 15 residues long. Trimming pared 5 bases from V and 3 bases from J, leaving 16 bases between. The germline CDR1 and CDR2 sequences are MNHNY and SVGAGI (reference sequence).

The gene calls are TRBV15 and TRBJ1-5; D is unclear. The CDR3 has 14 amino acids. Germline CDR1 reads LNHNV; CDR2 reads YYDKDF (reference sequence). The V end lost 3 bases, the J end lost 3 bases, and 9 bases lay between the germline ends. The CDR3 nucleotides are TGTGCCACCAGCAGCCAAATGGACAATCAGCCCCAGCATTTT. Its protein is CATSSQMDNQPQHF.

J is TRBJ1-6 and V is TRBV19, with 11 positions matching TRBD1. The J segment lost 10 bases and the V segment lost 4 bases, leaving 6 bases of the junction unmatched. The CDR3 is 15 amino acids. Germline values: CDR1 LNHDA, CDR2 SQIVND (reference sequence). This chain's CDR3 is CASSSPGTGGSPLHF. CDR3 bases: TGTGCCAGTAGTAGTCCTGGGACAGGGGGATCACCCCTCCACTTT.

The CDR3 DNA sequence: TGTGCCTGGAACGGTGGTTTCCACGTTGATACGCAGTATTTT. This translates into CAWNGGFHVDTQYF. The V call is TRBV30, the J call TRBJ2-3, with no clear D. This CDR3 comprises 14 residues. The V end was cut by 4 bases, the J end by 6 bases, with 17 bases between. Germline assignment: CDR1 GTSNPN and CDR2 SVGIG (reference sequence).

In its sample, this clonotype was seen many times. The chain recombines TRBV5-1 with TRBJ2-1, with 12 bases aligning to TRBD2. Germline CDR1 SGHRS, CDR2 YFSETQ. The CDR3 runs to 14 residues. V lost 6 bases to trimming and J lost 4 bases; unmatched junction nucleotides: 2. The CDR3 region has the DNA TGCGCCAGCACGACTAGCGGGGGTTACAATGAGCAGTTCTTC. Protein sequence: CASTTSGGYNEQFF.